Detailed here is one T cell receptor (beta chain). Its antigen target is currently unknown. No qualities accompany the bases; no much larger clone lies one base away. The record originates from a study of beta chain features in type 1 diabetes (dated by TCRdb to the late 2010s). Regarding the research as a whole: Mean age, gender distribution, total cell number and subset yield did not differ between patients and healthy donors. The study compared the TCRB repertoires of sorted circulating CD4+ T cell subsets in recently diagnosed type 1 diabetes patients with those in matched healthy donors. A total of about 110,000,000 sorted cells were examined across all samples, and a strong correlation was observed between cell number per subset and RNA yield. Naive and central memory subsets were obtained from all 30 or so donors, but regulatory and stem cell-like memory subsets were isolated from only 8 patients and 8 healthy donors. Overall study outcomes, separate from this receptor: HLA sub-analyses involved small numbers of individuals, so any influence of HLA type on TCRB rearrangement remained unresolved. At VDJ recombination sites, type 1 diabetes patients had fewer insertions and more deleted nucleotides, which implies abnormalities in thymic rearrangement. Naive, central memory and regulatory TCRB repertoires appeared to be more similar among patients than among healthy donors. PCR might favor shorter templates, but patient and control samples were amplified and corrected together, so any skew would affect both groups equally. Because cDNA was sequenced instead of genomic DNA, highly expressing activated cells could be over-represented, though the groups showed no difference in activation or CD3 levels. Type 1 diabetes patients showed a moderate but significant shortening of TCRB CDR3 length in all four CD4+ subsets.

Each donor gave one peripheral blood draw, approximately 110 mL on average, collected into heparinised tubes. A BD FACSAria II and a panel including CD45RO, CCR7, CD25, CD127, CD95 and CD27 were used to sort naive, central memory, regulatory and stem cell-like memory CD4+ T cells. Every sorted population had a purity above 95%. PBMCs were separated immediately by Lymphoprep density gradient centrifugation and were stained directly, without being cultured. So that batch effects would be minimized, each experiment stained and sorted samples in pairs, pairing one healthy donor with one patient. The High Capacity cDNA Reverse Transcription Kit was used to reverse transcribe all of the isolated RNA, meaning that expressed TCRB transcripts were what got sequenced. Deep immunoSEQ sequencing was performed on naive, central memory and regulatory T cell samples, with an average of around 3.4 million total reads per sample. Sorted cells were lysed in RLT buffer, and RNA was extracted using DNase-treated RNeasy Micro or Mini kits according to cell number. Each cell subset was processed on its own to prevent cross-contamination, while patient and healthy donor samples were processed together. The immunoSEQ multiplex PCR was used to amplify TCRB sequences from cDNA, generating 87-bp fragments that spanned the CDR3 region. Amplicons were sequenced on the Illumina HiSeq platform. Regarding the original processing steps: PCR bias was computationally corrected using synthetic template baselines, reads within Hamming distance 2 were collapsed, and singletons that could not be merged were discarded. By aligning reads against IMGT, V, D and J genes, CDR3 length, and insertions or deletions at six rearrangement sites were assigned. Within each subset, clonotype counts were normalized to the number of sorted cells before true diversity and Gini coefficients were calculated with the tcR R package. The overlap coefficient, calculated on TCRB nucleotide sequences, was used to measure repertoire sharing. As stored in TCRdb, this immuneACCESS dataset retains in-frame rearrangements with V and J assigned. A fraction of the clones does not appear; measured against another copy, unresolved V genes explain less than half of the discrepancy, and the remainder lacks a known reason. V and J calls and clone size are as listed in that table; D and trimming were resolved from the DNA. Counted in this sample were some 300,000 clones; under 8.5% of them appeared once. Clones ranked in the top ten supply more than 1% of the sample.

CDR1 is given as MDHEN and CDR2 as SYDVKM, both from the germline V gene. The CDR3 goes from the cysteine to the phenylalanine over 13 residues. Of all the DNA, just the CDR3 is kept, 39 bases in frame from base 1. Between the V and J ends, shortened by 3 bases and 1 base respectively, the junction contains 6 bases. The TCR comes from a woman under 30 in good health. Rearrangement joined TRBV28 to TRBJ1-2; the D gene is possibly TRBD1, with 5 bases matching. The specimen sequenced was central memory CD4+ T cells from blood. The CDR3 has the sequence CASSLQGNYGYTF. The DNA reads as follows: TGTGCCAGCAGTTTGCAGGGTAACTATGGCTACACCTTC.